This TCR beta chain was captured by sequencing in a study of identical twins (dated by TCRdb to the mid-2010s). Describing the broader study: To test whether fetal clonotypes persist, the study used deep sequencing on TCR alpha and beta repertoires from monozygotic twins, unrelated adults of various ages, and cord blood. Replicate twin experiments were performed at different times using different library preparation protocols to rule out contamination. Results and caveats for the whole study, not just this receptor: A weaker excess of twin sharing was found in beta out-of-frame sequences because the signal-to-noise ratio was lowered by fewer shared sequences. Invariant T cells such as MAIT and iNKT could partly confound zero-insertion analyses, though diverse VJ usage argued against this for most clonotypes. Because the same donors could not be followed over many years, conclusions were based on cross-sectional statistical analysis. Recombination models systematically underestimated out-of-frame TCR alpha sharing in monozygotic twins but agreed with sharing between unrelated individuals. Abundant cord blood beta clonotypes carried fewer insertions; young adult naive repertoires showed a weaker similar trend, while memory repertoires showed none. Compared with coincidental sharing between unrelated individuals, out-of-frame TCR alpha sequences shared between twins showed an excess of sequences with low generation probability.

All donors were healthy Caucasians. Three pairs of female monozygotic twins, all aged roughly 18 to 29 years, were included in the twin cohort. CD4+ and CD8+ T cell populations were isolated with positive isolation kits from Invitrogen. This clonotype was observed a few times. Its antigen target is currently unknown. No per-base quality is available; no much larger clone lies one base away. The germline V gene encodes CDR1 SGHNT and CDR2 YYREEE (reference sequence). Relative to germline, V is 4 bases shorter and J is 5 bases shorter, with 10 bases between their ends. The CDR3 spans 12 residues, from the cysteine through the phenylalanine. The only DNA kept is the CDR3, 36 bases in frame from the first base. The library was produced with 5' RACE. The sequencer was an Illumina HiSeq 2000. A universal primer binding site was introduced by template switching, and a unique molecular identifier was present in the final cDNA, enabling accurate counting of TCR cDNA molecules. Specific primers in the conserved constant-segment region were used to synthesize first-strand cDNA for TCR alpha and beta chains. To control for contamination, every cDNA library carried two barcodes: a SMART-Mk sample barcode plus Illumina barcodes. TruSeq adapter sequences and Illumina sample barcodes were added in two successive PCR steps. Sequencing of the TCR alpha and beta cDNA libraries was done on the Illumina HiSeq platform using custom primers. From the authors' description of their analysis: Unique molecular identifiers were extracted from raw reads with MiGEC, and CDR3 positions were determined with MiXCR. For each individual, recombination models were inferred using an EM algorithm with the repgenHMM and IGoR tools. Shared clonotypes were analyzed with the tcR package in R, and sharing was normalized by the product of cloneset sizes. To study raw recombination without the effects of thymic and clonal selection, out-of-frame nonproductive sequences were analyzed. The public reads were quality trimmed at Q25 with fastp and then assembled into clones with MiXCR by TCRdb, keeping productive beta chains. All rows with the same CDR3 protein become a single entry with the most common DNA and genes. The V and J calls were determined by TCRdb, not by the authors. This sample gives approximately 260,000 distinct CDR3 sequences in total; about 8% of them show up just once. Jointly, the top ten make up less than 4% of the sample.

These data were likewise used in another study, on yellow fever vaccine responses in identical twins. As noted in the second study: The T cell response to vaccination in identical twins was reported by the authors to appear partly convergent and partly personalized. Focusing on identical twins, the study followed the T cell clones that responded to the vaccine, and did so with precision.

This clonotype was sampled from a woman aged 18 to 35 in good health. Sequences were obtained from CD8+ T cells sorted from blood. Recombination linked TRBV5-4 to TRBJ2-7, with no D gene named confidently. The CDR3 protein: CASSLIDDEQYF. The DNA sequence is as follows: TGTGCCAGCAGCCTTATAGATGACGAGCAGTACTTC. The CDR3 plus the reference TRBV5-4 and TRBJ2-7 genes for the other parts give the full variable domain: ETGVTQSPTHLIKTRGQQVTLRCSSQSGHNTVSWYQQALGQGPQFIFQYYREEENGRGNFPPRFSGLQFPNYSSELNVNALELDDSALYLCASSLIDDEQYFGPGTRLTVT.